These 32 T cell receptor beta chains share one sample of origin, sequenced in a study of tumor-infiltrating lymphocytes in primary liver carcinoma. A constant-region primer primed TCR beta cDNA synthesis from about 0.55 ug of total RNA. Nested multiplex PCR, run for three rounds with slightly modified ARM-PCR, yielded TCR beta libraries. The first two PCR rounds, approximately 11 cycles each, used TRBV1-TRBV30 forward primers and a C-beta reverse primer. One entry per CDR3 protein, called by TCRdb with MiXCR from the multiplex PCR reads. The sample lists about 180,000 distinct CDR3 sequences, 50% to 75% seen once, with less than 75% in the top ten. Unsorted whole blood yielded blood RNA, and germline DNA was extracted as well. Sequenced material: peripheral blood. The source is a man between 40 and 49 years old with primary liver carcinoma and hepatitis B virus infection.

The chain uses TRBV5-4 and TRBJ2-1; 7 bases are shared with TRBD2. J lost 7 bases, V lost 4 bases, and 5 bases had no gene match. CDR3 size: 13 residues. Germline V gene data show CDR1 as SGHNT and CDR2 as YYREEE (reference sequence). The CDR3 here is CASSVGLTNEQFF. The CDR3 DNA follows: TGTGCCAGCAGCGTGGGACTAACGAATGAGCAGTTCTTC.

This clonotype has more than one count but fewer than ten. The rearrangement links TRBV4-1 to TRBJ1-1; TRBD1 aligns across 7 bases. Looked up from germline, CDR1 is MGHRA and CDR2 is YSYEKL. J lost 1 base, V lost 3 bases, and 8 bases had no gene match. This CDR3 comprises 16 residues. The CDR3 reads CASSQEGGTENTEAFF. The CDR3 coding sequence is TGCGCCAGCAGCCAGGAGGGTGGGACAGAGAACACTGAAGCTTTCTTT.

V usage is TRBV7-9 and J usage is TRBJ1-1; TRBD1 might be the D (5 bases). Germline-derived CDR1 and CDR2 are SEHNR and FQNEAQ (reference sequence). CDR3 length: 14 residues. V lost 8 bases and J lost 1, with 14 bases in between. The CDR3 nucleotides are TGTGCCAGCGCCCTACTAACAGGGAACACTGAAGCTTTCTTT. Its translation is CASALLTGNTEAFF.

As to this clonotype: The junction and the germline gene differ at one end; a read error may be behind it. The chain recombines TRBV11-2 with TRBJ2-1; TRBD1 is a possible D gene (5 bases). Germline V CDR1 and CDR2: SGHAT, FQNNGV. This CDR3 spans 13 amino acids. The CDR3 sequence is CASSLNRYNEQCF. DNA for the CDR3: TGTGCCAGCAGCTTAAACAGGTACAATGAGCAATGCTTC.

This clonotype occurred a few times. The chain links TRBV5-4 to TRBJ2-7; TRBD1 aligns across 9 bases. J lost 5 bases, V lost 0 bases, and 3 bases had no gene match. The CDR3 runs to 14 residues. Germline CDR1 SGHNT, CDR2 YYREEE (reference sequence). The CDR3 bases are TGTGCCAGCAGCTTGGGACAGGGGGTCAACGAGCAGTACTTC. As protein: CASSLGQGVNEQYF.

This rearrangement joins TRBV7-9 to TRBJ2-1; TRBD2 is a possible D gene (5 bases). CDR3 length: 16 amino acids. V gave up 3 bases and J gave up 2 bases, with 14 bases separating them. CDR1 is SEHNR and CDR2 is FQNEAQ in the germline V gene (reference sequence). The CDR3, as DNA: TGTGCCAGCAGCTTCTTAACTGCGGGCACCTACAATGAGCAGTTCTTC. This sequence encodes CASSFLTAGTYNEQFF.

The CDR3 region is CASNGRDRGTYGYTF. The CDR3 nucleotides are TGCGCCAGCAACGGCCGGGACAGGGGAACCTATGGCTACACCTTC. The V gene is TRBV4-1, the J gene TRBJ1-2; 10 bases map to TRBD1. Germline trimming cut 7 bases from V and 4 bases from J; bases unmatched to any gene: 9. Germline V CDR1 and CDR2: MGHRA, YSYEKL. The CDR3 runs to 15 residues.

This clonotype has just a few counts. The genes are TRBV6-5 and TRBJ1-5; the D is unclear. V shed 7 bases and J shed 11 bases, with 12 bases lying between them. CDR1 and CDR2 from the germline V gene are MNHEY and SVGAGI. The CDR3 is made up of 11 amino acids. CDR3 protein: CASTPIGTQHF. CDR3 nucleotide sequence: TGTGCCAGCACCCCAATTGGCACCCAGCATTTT.

This chain joins TRBV7-9 and TRBJ1-6, with D perhaps matching TRBD1 (6 bases). The CDR3 sequence is 14 residues long. Germline V gives CDR1 SEHNR, CDR2 FQNEAQ (reference sequence). Trimming pared 5 bases from V and 5 bases from J, leaving 10 bases between. The CDR3 DNA reads as TGTGCCAGCAGCACGACAGGAGATAATTCACCCCTCCACTTT. It specifies CASSTTGDNSPLHF. Complete variable domain (other parts from reference TRBV7-9 and TRBJ1-6): DTGVSQNPRHKITKRGQNVTFRCDPISEHNRLYWYRQTLGQGPEFLTYFQNEAQLEKSRLLSDRFSAERPKGSFSTLEIQRTEQGDSAMYLCASSTTGDNSPLHFGNGTRLTVT.

The count of this clonotype is one. The rearrangement joins TRBV15 to TRBJ2-7, with TRBD2 matching over 9 bases. The trim removed 0 bases at V and 9 bases at J, leaving 6 bases unmatched. CDR1 and CDR2 from the germline V gene are LNHNV and YYDKDF (reference sequence). The CDR3 runs 14 residues. The CDR3 reads CATSRERLAAGQYF. In DNA form, the CDR3 reads TGTGCCACCAGCAGAGAAAGACTAGCGGCCGGGCAGTACTTC.

Ten or more counts support this clonotype. The V call is TRBV11-2, the J call TRBJ2-5; 7 bases fit TRBD2. V trimming: 8 bases; J trimming: 5 bases; junction bases outside the gene matches: 8. This CDR3 has 13 residues. Germline values: CDR1 SGHAT, CDR2 FQNNGV. The CDR3 nucleotides read TGTGCCAGCGGCGGGAGTGGGGGTGAGACCCAGTACTTC. Residues: CASGGSGGETQYF.

The chain joins TRBV12-3 or TRBV12-4 to TRBJ2-6; D might be TRBD1 or TRBD2, each matching 6 bases. Trimming took off 5 bases at V and 0 bases at J, with 11 bases between the two ends. The CDR3 is 16 amino acids. CDR3 nucleotides: TGTGCCAGCAGTCCGGGGGCCCACTCTGGGGCCAACGTCCTGACTTTC. This codes for CASSPGAHSGANVLTF.

Note on this clonotype: At one boundary the junction diverges from the germline segment, which might be a read error. CDR3 protein: CACSWDALGHVNEKLFF. The CDR3 DNA follows: TGTGCCTGCAGCTGGGATGCGCTAGGTCACGTCAATGAAAAACTGTTTTTT. The J gene is TRBJ1-4, the V gene TRBV6-6; D is unresolved. This CDR3 is 17 amino acids long. Germline values: CDR1 MNHNY, CDR2 SVGAGI (reference sequence).

This clonotype was found a few times. The V gene is TRBV4-1, the J gene TRBJ1-1; unclear D gene. Trimming took 8 bases from V and 4 from J, leaving 14 bases between them. The length of the CDR3 is 13 residues. Germline-derived CDR1 and CDR2 are MGHRA and YSYEKL. CDR3 nucleotide sequence: TGCGCCAGCTCCCAGAGCCCGGGCACTGAAGCTTTCTTT. This gives the protein CASSQSPGTEAFF.

With respect to this clonotype: Being one base from a much bigger clone, this may be a read error. The CDR3 coding sequence is TGTGCCAGCAGTCGTTCGGGACACTACACCTATGGCTACACCTTC. It specifies CASSRSGHYTYGYTF. The rearrangement uses TRBV6-2 or TRBV6-3 and TRBJ1-2; TRBD1 is a possible D gene (6 bases). CDR1 and CDR2 from the germline V gene are MNHEY and SVGEGT. The CDR3 contains 15 residues. Trimming pared 5 bases from V and 4 bases from J, leaving 17 bases between.

This clonotype has a count of ten or more. CDR3 loop: CASSLVAGEQETQYF. DNA of the CDR3: TGTGCCAGCAGCTTAGTAGCGGGAGAACAAGAGACCCAGTACTTC. The chain uses TRBV11-2 and TRBJ2-5, with 9 bases matching TRBD2. The CDR3 loop spans 15 amino acids. Germline V CDR1 and CDR2: SGHAT, FQNNGV. The ends lost 1 base at V and 2 bases at J; junction bases unmatched: 2.

The chain carries TRBV5-4 and TRBJ2-5, with 10 bases fitting TRBD1. The CDR3 consists of 15 residues. Germline CDR1 is SGHNT and CDR2 is YYREEE (reference sequence). Trimming removed 4 bases from V and 2 bases from J; junction bases left unmatched: 5. CDR3 loop: CASSASGQGQETQYF. The CDR3 nucleotides are TGTGCCAGCAGCGCGTCGGGACAGGGGCAAGAGACCCAGTACTTC.

Note on this clonotype: Germline is not matched at one junction end, which may reflect a read error. The chain has TRBV4-1 and TRBJ2-7; D remains unclear. The CDR3 spans 14 residues. Germline V gene data show CDR1 as MGHRA and CDR2 as YSYEKL. CDR3 residues: CASRQGPSGCEQYF. The CDR3 DNA sequence: TGCGCCAGCAGACAAGGACCCTCAGGATGCGAGCAGTACTTC.

The rearrangement links TRBV5-5 to TRBJ2-6; D call uncertain. Germline-derived CDR1 and CDR2 are SGHKS and YYEKEE (reference sequence). This CDR3 has 15 residues. V lost 0 bases, J lost 4 bases, and 8 bases lay in between. For the CDR3, the DNA is TGTGCCAGCAGCTTGGAAGGGTCCGGGGCCAACGTCCTGACTTTC. Translation gives CASSLEGSGANVLTF.

This clonotype was found once. The CDR3 DNA sequence: TGTGCCAGCAGCCTAACTTTGGTGACCCAGTACTTC. This sequence encodes CASSLTLVTQYF. The chain has TRBV11-2 and TRBJ2-5; no reliable D call. V shed 5 bases and J shed 7 bases, with 11 bases lying between them. The germline gives CDR1 SGHAT, CDR2 FQNNGV. CDR3 length: 12 amino acids.

The table lists this clonotype with many counts. This chain links TRBV6-5 with TRBJ1-2, with a tentative D call TRBD1 (5 bases). V lost 8 bases, J lost 8 bases, and 15 bases lay in between. The CDR3 consists of 12 residues. CDR1 and CDR2 (germline): MNHEY, SVGAGI. CDR3 amino acids: CASCFRDEGYTF. In nucleotides, the CDR3 is TGTGCCAGCTGTTTCAGGGACGAAGGCTACACCTTC.

The CDR3 DNA reads as TGTGCCCGCGAACAGGCGAAACCCAACAAAGCTAACTATGGCTACACCTTC. Translation gives CAREQAKPNKANYGYTF. J is TRBJ1-2 and V is TRBV30; D perhaps matches TRBD1 (5 bases). V was cut by 8 bases and J by 0 bases, with 25 bases left in between. The germline V gene encodes CDR1 GTSNPN and CDR2 SVGIG (reference sequence). The CDR3 runs 17 residues.

To note about this clonotype: At one of its ends the junction is not consistent with the germline gene, which may arise from a read error. The chain couples TRBV11-2 to TRBJ2-4, with TRBD2 as a possible D gene (6 bases). This CDR3 spans 14 amino acids. Germline V CDR1 and CDR2: SGHAT, FQNNGV. The CDR3 nucleotides read TGTGTCAGCAGCCCCCGACGGGGGTGTGACATTCAGTACTTC. Translation gives CVSSPRRGCDIQYF. Based on the CDR3 plus reference TRBV11-2 and TRBJ2-4, the full variable domain is EAGVAQSPRYKIIEKRQSVAFWCNPISGHATLYWYQQILGQGPKLLIQFQNNGVVDDSQLPKDRFSAERLKGVDSTLKIQPAKLEDSAVYLCVSSPRRGCDIQYFGAGTRLSVL.

This chain connects TRBV6-1 to TRBJ2-1; D uncertain. Trimming cost V 4 bases and J 5 bases, with 15 bases left between them. Germline assignment: CDR1 MNHNS and CDR2 SASEGT. The CDR3 loop spans 15 amino acids. The CDR3 nucleotides read TGTGCCAGCAGTGGTCTTAGGCCATTTAACAATGAGCAGTTCTTC. This gives the protein CASSGLRPFNNEQFF.

V is TRBV6-5 and J is TRBJ2-2; TRBD2 matches 10 bases. Germline assignment: CDR1 MNHEY and CDR2 SVGAGI. J lost 4 bases, V lost 6 bases, and 8 bases had no gene match. The CDR3 has 16 residues. The CDR3 nucleotides read TGTGCCAGCAGAAACCCGGGACTAGCGAGCACCGGGGAGCTGTTTTTT. It translates to CASRNPGLASTGELFF.

This clonotype showed up many times. V gene TRBV11-1 combines with J gene TRBJ1-1; D is possibly TRBD1 (6 bases). V was pared by 3 bases and J by 5 bases, with 13 bases between. The CDR3 spans 14 residues. In germline, CDR1 is SGHAT, CDR2 FQDESV (reference sequence). The DNA for the CDR3 is TGTGCCAGCAGCTTTGGAGGGGGTAGTACTGAAGCTTTCTTT. Translation gives CASSFGGGSTEAFF. The whole variable domain, filled in from reference TRBV11-1 and TRBJ1-1, reads EAEVAQSPRYKITEKSQAVAFWCDPISGHATLYWYRQILGQGPELLVQFQDESVVDDSQLPKDRFSAERLKGVDSTLKIQPAELGDSAMYLCASSFGGGSTEAFFGQGTRLTVV.

This sequence joins TRBV24-1 and TRBJ2-7, with D possibly being TRBD1 or TRBD2 (6 bases each). Trimming cost V 4 bases and J 2 bases, with 14 bases left between them. Germline V lookup: CDR1 KGHDR, CDR2 SFDVKD. The CDR3 is 15 amino acids. CDR3 DNA sequence: TGTGCCACCAGTGACGTCGGGGGCAGCACCTACGAGCAGTACTTC. It yields the protein CATSDVGGSTYEQYF.

Comment on this clonotype: This sequence may be a read error, since a much larger clone differs from it by one base. This chain links TRBV7-8 with TRBJ2-3; possibly TRBD2 for D (5 bases). The CDR3 spans 13 residues. Germline V gene data show CDR1 as SGHVS and CDR2 as FQNEAQ. CDR3 coding DNA: TGTGCCAGCAGCTTAGTACGGGAAGATACGCGGTATTTT. Residues: CASSLVREDTRYF.

A note on this clonotype: Since a much larger clone is just one base distant, this may be a read error. The chain uses TRBV12-3 or TRBV12-4 and TRBJ1-1, with D uncertain. With 5 bases removed from V and 1 base from J, the gap between germline ends came to 8 bases. The CDR3 runs 13 residues. CDR3 sequence reads: CASSVQRNTEAFF. CDR3 nucleotide sequence: TGTGCCAGCAGTGTGCAGAGGAACACTGAAGCTTTCTTT.

The chain carries TRBV29-1 and TRBJ2-1; 9 bases map to TRBD2. The V segment lost 5 bases and the J segment 8 bases; nucleotides outside the gene matches: 7. The CDR3 totals 13 residues. Germline CDR1 reads SQVTM; CDR2 reads ANQGSEA. CDR3: CSVLGLASDEQFF. The CDR3 region has the DNA TGCAGCGTTTTGGGACTAGCCTCGGATGAGCAGTTCTTC.

Of note for this clonotype: Mismatch with germline at one junction end may stem from a read error. DNA for the CDR3: TGTGCTAGCAGTGGCGGATACAAACAGCCCCAACATTTT. As protein: CASSGGYKQPQHF. This chain uses TRBV6-5 with TRBJ1-5, with D unclear. Germline-derived CDR1 and CDR2 are MNHEY and SVGAGI. The CDR3 sequence is 13 residues long.

Notes on this clonotype: A read error is possible here, since a much larger clone lies one base away. The chain combines TRBV10-3 with TRBJ1-5; 7 bases line up with TRBD1. J was trimmed by 6 bases and V by 0 bases; bases with no gene match: 5. Germline CDR1 reads ENHRY; CDR2 reads SYGVKD. This CDR3 has 15 residues. CDR3 residues: CAISESEGAGQPQHF. The CDR3 coding sequence is TGTGCCATCAGTGAGTCGGAGGGGGCAGGTCAGCCCCAGCATTTT.